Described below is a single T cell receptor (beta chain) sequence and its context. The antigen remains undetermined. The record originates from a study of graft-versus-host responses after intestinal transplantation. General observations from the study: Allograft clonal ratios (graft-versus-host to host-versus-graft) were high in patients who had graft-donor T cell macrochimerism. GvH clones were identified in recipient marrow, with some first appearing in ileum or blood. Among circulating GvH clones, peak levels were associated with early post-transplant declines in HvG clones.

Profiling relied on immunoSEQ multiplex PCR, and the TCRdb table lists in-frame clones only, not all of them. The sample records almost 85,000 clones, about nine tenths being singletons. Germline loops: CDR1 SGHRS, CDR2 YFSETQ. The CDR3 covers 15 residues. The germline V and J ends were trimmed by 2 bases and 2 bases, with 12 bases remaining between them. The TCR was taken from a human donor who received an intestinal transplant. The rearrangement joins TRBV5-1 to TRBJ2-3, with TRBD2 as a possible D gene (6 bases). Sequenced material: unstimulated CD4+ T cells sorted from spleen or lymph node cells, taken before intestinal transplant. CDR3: CASSFDRGNTDTQYF. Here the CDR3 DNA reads TGCGCCAGCAGCTTCGACCGGGGGAACACAGATACGCAGTATTTT.